These T cell receptor beta chains were read from a single sample in a study of STAT3 mutations in large granular lymphocyte leukemia. Clones were read by immunoSEQ multiplex PCR, and TCRdb kept only the in-frame ones, dropping some. Among about 15,000 clones, roughly 91% were seen once, and the ten largest hold 8.7%. The specimen sequenced was peripheral blood mononuclear cells. The source of these receptors is a woman aged 50 to 65 with T-cell large granular lymphocyte leukemia. Some clones in this sample may be carry-over from other donors' samples. CDR3s include the opening cysteine and the closing phenylalanine or tryptophan. D genes are given only for firm matches. Clone size is given for some rows only: seen once, a few or many times, or a class if the clone is expanded.

v_call	d_call	clone_size	j_call	cdr3_nt	cdr3_aa
TRBV19	-	-	TRBJ1-2	TGTGCCAGTAGAAATAAGCACGGGAACTATGGCTACACCTTC	CASRNKHGNYGYTF
TRBV18	-	-	TRBJ2-7	TGTGCCAGCTCACCACCCCACGCAGGGAATTTTTACGAGCAGTACTTC	CASSPPHAGNFYEQYF
TRBV14	-	-	TRBJ2-5	TGTGCCAGCAGCCAGAGGGCAGGTTGGGCGACCCAGTACTTC	CASSQRAGWATQYF
TRBV9	TRBD2	-	TRBJ2-2	TGTGCCAGCAGCGTAGGACTAGCGGGAAGCACCGGGGAGCTGTTTTTT	CASSVGLAGSTGELFF
TRBV28	-	-	TRBJ1-1	TGTGCCAGCAGTTTAGGAAGGAACCCTGAAGCTTTCTTT	CASSLGRNPEAFF
TRBV7-7	-	-	TRBJ1-5	TGTGCTAGCAGCTTGGGACCGAATCAGCCCCAGCATTTT	CASSLGPNQPQHF
TRBV18	-	-	TRBJ2-7	TGTGCCAGCTCATCCGTGGGGGAAAGCTCCTACGAGCAGTACTTC	CASSSVGESSYEQYF
TRBV6-5	-	-	TRBJ1-5	TGTGCCAGCAGTTACTCGCACCCAACCCCCTCTCAGCCCCAGCATTTT	CASSYSHPTPSQPQHF
TRBV5-4	-	few	TRBJ1-5	TGTGCCAGCAGCTTGGCCGGTGATCAGCCCCAGCATTTT	CASSLAGDQPQHF
TRBV5-5	TRBD1	-	TRBJ2-7	TGTGCCAGCAGCCAAGGACAGGGGGCGGGCGAGCAGTACTTC	CASSQGQGAGEQYF
TRBV4-1	TRBD1	-	TRBJ2-7	TGCGCCAGCAGCCAAGCTAGGACAGGGACCTACGAGCAGTACTTC	CASSQARTGTYEQYF
TRBV5-4	-	-	TRBJ1-4	TGTGCCAGCAGCTTACAGGGTACAACTAATGAAAAACTGTTTTTT	CASSLQGTTNEKLFF
TRBV13	TRBD2	-	TRBJ2-1	TGTGCCAGCAGACTAGCGGGCATTGAGCAGTTCTTC	CASRLAGIEQFF
TRBV27	TRBD2	-	TRBJ2-7	TGTGCCAGCAGTGAGACTAGCGTGAACTCCTACGAGCAGTACTTC	CASSETSVNSYEQYF
TRBV6-6	-	-	TRBJ1-5	TGTGCCAGCAGTTTTTACAGGGTTCCTCAGCCCCAGCATTTT	CASSFYRVPQPQHF
TRBV7-9	TRBD1	-	TRBJ1-2	TGTGCCAGCAGCTCCAGGGGGCGGCAGCAGGCTAACTATGGCTACACCTTC	CASSSRGRQQANYGYTF
TRBV13	-	-	TRBJ2-1	TGTGCCAGCGCAACGTGGGGATTCTCCTACAATGAGCAGTTCTTC	CASATWGFSYNEQFF
TRBV11-3	TRBD1	-	TRBJ1-1	TGTGCCAGCAGCCCAACAGGGGAAGCTGAAGCTTTCTTT	CASSPTGEAEAFF
TRBV25-1	-	-	TRBJ1-1	TGTGCCAGCAGTGTAGGGAGGGAGTGGGCTTTCTTT	CASSVGREWAFF
TRBV30	-	-	TRBJ1-5	TGTGCCTGGAGTGTACAAGGGGCGGGCAATCAGCCCCAGCATTTT	CAWSVQGAGNQPQHF
TRBV11-2	-	-	TRBJ2-7	TGTGCCAGCAGCTTAAATACAATAGGGACCGAGCAGTACTTC	CASSLNTIGTEQYF
TRBV29-1	-	once	TRBJ1-1	TGCAGCGGTTCGGTTAGGGGCGAAGCTTTCTTT	CSGSVRGEAFF
TRBV5-1	-	once	TRBJ1-4	TGCGCCAGCAGCTTGGCCGAGGGGGCTAATGAAAAACTGTTTTTT	CASSLAEGANEKLFF
TRBV7-6	TRBD2	once	TRBJ2-7	TGTGCCAGCAGTTTGGGGGGGACCAGCTACGAGCAGTACTTC	CASSLGGTSYEQYF
TRBV6-1	-	-	TRBJ2-3	TGTGCCAGCAGTACAGGGTCTCCAGATACGCAGTATTTT	CASSTGSPDTQYF
TRBV5-4	-	-	TRBJ1-2	TGTGCCAGCAGCTTGGACGGTGCCTATGGCTACACCTTC	CASSLDGAYGYTF
TRBV5-1	-	-	TRBJ1-5	TGCGCCAGCAGCTTGGAAGGAACTCAGCCCCAGCATTTT	CASSLEGTQPQHF
TRBV27	TRBD2	-	TRBJ2-4	TGTGCCAGCAGACTAGCGGGGACGGCCAAAAACATTCAGTACTTC	CASRLAGTAKNIQYF
TRBV7-9	-	-	TRBJ1-1	TGTGCCAGCAGCTTTCCCGGTTTGGGGACTGAAGCTTTCTTT	CASSFPGLGTEAFF
TRBV4-3	TRBD1	few	TRBJ1-3	TGCGCCAGCAGCCGACAGGGGACTACGTCTGGAAACACCATATATTTT	CASSRQGTTSGNTIYF
TRBV7-2	-	once	TRBJ2-7	TGTGCCAGCAGCTTAGGGCTAGCTTTCTACGAGCAGTACTTC	CASSLGLAFYEQYF
TRBV7-3	-	-	TRBJ1-1	TGTGCCAGCAGCTCCCAATATAACACTGAAGCTTTCTTT	CASSSQYNTEAFF
TRBV19	TRBD1	-	TRBJ1-2	TGTGCCTCCAAATCCCGACAGGGGTATGGCTACACCTTC	CASKSRQGYGYTF
TRBV7-9	TRBD1	-	TRBJ1-5	TGTGCCAGCAGCTTAGAACAGGGGGGCAATCAGCCCCAGCATTTT	CASSLEQGGNQPQHF
TRBV16	-	-	TRBJ1-5	TGTGCCAGCAGCCACTCCGGGACGTCAAGCAATCAGCCCCAGCATTTT	CASSHSGTSSNQPQHF
TRBV7-9	-	-	TRBJ2-6	TGTGCCAGCAGCCCCGGGGATCAGGTTTTTACTGGGGCCAACGTCCTGACTTTC	CASSPGDQVFTGANVLTF
TRBV19	-	-	TRBJ1-4	TGTGCCAGTAGTTCCTACAGTGCAACTAATGAAAAACTGTTTTTT	CASSSYSATNEKLFF
TRBV7-9	-	-	TRBJ2-7	TGTGCCAGCAGCAACCTGGAGGGTCGGAGGGAGCAGTACTTC	CASSNLEGRREQYF
TRBV5-1	-	-	TRBJ2-3	TGCGCCAGCAGCATAGGGAGCACAGATACGCAGTATTTT	CASSIGSTDTQYF
TRBV9	-	-	TRBJ1-1	TGTGCCAGCAGCGTCGACGGATGGACTGAAGCTTTCTTT	CASSVDGWTEAFF
TRBV13	-	-	TRBJ2-3	TGTGCCAGCAGCTTAATGCAGCCCTCCACAGATACGCAGTATTTT	CASSLMQPSTDTQYF
TRBV7-9	TRBD2	once	TRBJ2-3	TGTGCCAGCAGCCCTAGACTAGCGGGGCCCACAGATACGCAGTATTTT	CASSPRLAGPTDTQYF
TRBV10-3	TRBD1	-	TRBJ1-5	TGTGCCATCAGGGGGGACAGGGATACTCAGCCCCAGCATTTT	CAIRGDRDTQPQHF
TRBV5-4	-	-	TRBJ2-3	TGTGCCAGCAGCTTGAGGTACCGTTTGGATACGCAGTATTTT	CASSLRYRLDTQYF
TRBV15	-	once	TRBJ1-5	TGTGCCACCAGCAGAGAACTAGGGCGCGGGCCCCAGCATTTT	CATSRELGRGPQHF